This TCR beta chain was obtained from a study of cytomegalovirus exposure and HLA in healthy donors. On the study more broadly: Caucasian-associated ancestry cluster membership applied to approximately 80% of some 400 genotyped donors.

CDR1 and CDR2 (germline): SGHTA, FQGNSA. CDR3 length: 16 amino acids. V lost 2 bases and J 3 bases, leaving 14 bases between the germline ends. The PCR employed 60 Vbeta primers together with 13 Jbeta primers. Using immunoSEQ multiplex PCR, the repertoire was profiled, and TCRdb retains in-frame clones only, with some absent. The table has 130,000 or so clones, around 77% seen once. The source material was PBMCs. This sequence originates from a man aged 45-60 years in good health and CMV-seronegative. This sequence joins TRBV7-2 and TRBJ1-3; D is perhaps TRBD1 (6 bases). CDR3 protein: CASSLNPGRGGNTIYF. The CDR3 DNA sequence: TGTGCCAGCAGCTTAAATCCAGGCAGGGGTGGAAACACCATATATTTT.